A single TCR beta chain is shown here with its context. This sample is part of a study of blood T cell repertoires in COVID-19. Study summary: Collection of acute and convalescent COVID-19 samples took place in the United States, Italy and Spain.

V lost 0 bases and J lost 3, with 14 bases in between. This CDR3 has 17 residues. CDR1 is LNHNV, CDR2 YYDKDF, per germline (reference sequence). In the original analysis: Reference gene primers were amplified, and this amplification served to estimate nucleated cell counts. Clones were sequenced by immunoSEQ multiplex PCR, and TCRdb holds only the in-frame ones, with some missing. V and J calls and clone size follow that table, whereas D and trimming were derived from the DNA. This sample has roughly 70,000 clones, with about four fifths found just once. The sequence was collected from a human donor in a cohort sampled during active COVID-19. The chain has TRBV15 and TRBJ1-4; D is undetermined. The source material was peripheral blood. The CDR3 nucleotides are TGTGCCACCAGCAGAGATAGCCTTCCGGAGGCTAATGAAAAACTGTTTTTT. This translates into CATSRDSLPEANEKLFF. Drawing the rest from reference TRBV15 and TRBJ1-4, the complete variable domain is DAMVIQNPRYQVTQFGKPVTLSCSQTLNHNVMYWYQQKSSQAPKLLFHYYDKDFNNEADTPDNFQSRRPNTSFCFLDIRSPGLGDTAMYLCATSRDSLPEANEKLFFGSGTQLSVL.